The rows below give T cell receptor beta chains drawn from one sample of a study of Graves' ophthalmopathy and Graves' hyperthyroidism. A single record per CDR3 protein comes from TCRdb applying MiXCR to the multiplex PCR reads. The sample consists of 200,000 to 250,000 distinct CDR3 sequences, roughly 21% of them appearing once. The sequenced sample was peripheral blood. The receptors stem from a woman aged 45-60 years with Graves' ophthalmopathy. CDR3s include the opening cysteine and the closing phenylalanine or tryptophan. Fields, in order: V gene, D gene, clone size, J gene, CDR3 DNA, CDR3 protein. A D gene is named only where the DNA matches it firmly. Size values are once, few and many counts, or a class for expanded clones, and some rows have none.

V: TRBV2
D: -
size: few
J: TRBJ1-4
DNA: TGTGCCAGCAACGAAAGGAGTAGGGCCCCTAATGAAAAACTGTTTTTT
CDR3: CASNERSRAPNEKLFF

V: TRBV24-1
D: -
size: many
J: TRBJ1-6
DNA: TGTGCCACCAGTGATTTTGGGGCCGGGGAATCCTATAATTCACCCCTCCACTTT
CDR3: CATSDFGAGESYNSPLHF

V: TRBV5-5
D: TRBD1
size: -
J: TRBJ1-5
DNA: TGTGCCAGCAGCCCTAGACAGGGGGCGGGTAGGCCCCAGCATTTT
CDR3: CASSPRQGAGRPQHF

V: TRBV30
D: -
size: many
J: TRBJ2-6
DNA: TGTGCCTGGAGTGTCGCTGGGGCCAACGTCCTGACTTTC
CDR3: CAWSVAGANVLTF

V: TRBV18
D: TRBD1
size: many
J: TRBJ1-5
DNA: TGTGCCAGCAGTCCCGGGACAGGGGATCAGCCCCAGCATTTT
CDR3: CASSPGTGDQPQHF

V: TRBV6-1
D: -
size: few
J: TRBJ2-5
DNA: TGTGCCAGCTGGAAAACGGGACGGGAGACCCAGTACTTC
CDR3: CASWKTGRETQYF

V: TRBV18
D: -
size: -
J: TRBJ1-2
DNA: TGTGCCAGCTCACCTGGACAGTCTGGCTATGGCTACACCTTC
CDR3: CASSPGQSGYGYTF

V: TRBV9
D: -
size: many
J: TRBJ2-5
DNA: TGTGCCAGCAGCGTAGCTGGGGGGATGGAGACCCAGTACTTC
CDR3: CASSVAGGMETQYF

V: TRBV2
D: -
size: few
J: TRBJ1-1
DNA: TGTGCCAGCAGGGGAGGGCTAGTCACTGAAGCTTTCTTT
CDR3: CASRGGLVTEAFF

V: TRBV6-1
D: -
size: -
J: TRBJ1-2
DNA: TGTGCCAGCAGCCAACCCAGTTATGGCTACACCTTC
CDR3: CASSQPSYGYTF

V: TRBV29-1
D: -
size: many
J: TRBJ1-2
DNA: TGCAGCGTTGTTGGAACTGGCTACACCTTC
CDR3: CSVVGTGYTF

V: TRBV12-5
D: -
size: many
J: TRBJ1-2
DNA: TGTGCTAGTGGTTTGGAGGCAGGGTCTAACTATGGCTACACCTTC
CDR3: CASGLEAGSNYGYTF

V: TRBV20-1
D: TRBD1
size: many
J: TRBJ1-2
DNA: TGCAGTGCACAGTCGACAGGGAGGACCTATGGCTACACCTTC
CDR3: CSAQSTGRTYGYTF

V: TRBV12-3/TRBV12-4
D: TRBD1
size: many
J: TRBJ1-5
DNA: TGTGCCAACTCCAGGGGGTATAATCAGCCCCAGCATTTT
CDR3: CANSRGYNQPQHF

V: TRBV2
D: TRBD1
size: -
J: TRBJ1-1
DNA: TGTGCCAGCACCCACGACAGGGCCAACACTGAAGCTTTCTTT
CDR3: CASTHDRANTEAFF

V: TRBV20-1
D: -
size: many
J: TRBJ1-1
DNA: TGCAGTGCTAGACCACCGAGGGGGGCCAAGGGTGAAACTTTCTTT
CDR3: CSARPPRGAKGETFF

V: TRBV6-5
D: -
size: -
J: TRBJ2-2
DNA: TGTGCCAGCAGTTACTCGATAGCCGGCGGGGAGCTGTTTTTT
CDR3: CASSYSIAGGELFF

V: TRBV12-5
D: -
size: -
J: TRBJ1-3
DNA: TGTGCTAGTGGTTTGTCTGGGAGTGATGGAAACACCATATATTTT
CDR3: CASGLSGSDGNTIYF

V: TRBV20-1
D: -
size: many
J: TRBJ1-5
DNA: TGCAGTGCCAACCTACCAGGTTTGGGTAGCAATCAGCCCCAGCATTTT
CDR3: CSANLPGLGSNQPQHF

V: TRBV12-3/TRBV12-4
D: -
size: many
J: TRBJ1-1
DNA: TGTGCCAGCAGTTTGAGTTGGGAAGCTTTCTTT
CDR3: CASSLSWEAFF

V: TRBV25-1
D: -
size: many
J: TRBJ1-3
DNA: TGTGCCAGCAGTGAATCGGGGGGGGCTGGAAACACCATATATTTT
CDR3: CASSESGGAGNTIYF

V: TRBV27
D: -
size: many
J: TRBJ2-7
DNA: TGTGCCAGTAGGGGGTTAGCGGACGAGCAGTACTTC
CDR3: CASRGLADEQYF

V: TRBV19
D: -
size: many
J: TRBJ1-1
DNA: TGTGCCAGTAGTATGGTACAGTGGAACACTGAAGCTTTCTTT
CDR3: CASSMVQWNTEAFF